A single sample is the source of the 24 T cell receptor beta chains below, sequenced in a study of cytomegalovirus exposure and HLA in healthy donors. Amplification used 60 Vbeta primers and 13 Jbeta primers. Libraries were prepared by immunoSEQ multiplex PCR; TCRdb keeps only in-frame clonotypes and omits some of them. The sample contains more than 95,000 clones, 13% to 15% of which appear only once. The source material was PBMCs. The receptors derive from a female donor in good health and CMV-seronegative.

The chain joins TRBV28 to TRBJ2-7, with TRBD1 identical over 9 bases. This CDR3 has 13 residues. Per germline, CDR1 MDHEN and CDR2 SYDVKM. V shed 6 bases and J 7 bases; nucleotides not matched to a gene: 7. This CDR3 is CASRPGQGGEQYF. Written as DNA, the CDR3 is TGTGCCAGCAGACCGGGACAGGGTGGTGAGCAGTACTTC.

The chain is built from TRBV4-3 and TRBJ2-1; 7 bases match TRBD1. The V gene end was trimmed by 3 bases and the J gene end by 12 bases; junction bases not matched to a gene: 14. CDR3 length: 15 amino acids. Germline V gene lookup returns CDR1 LGHNA and CDR2 YSLEER. Written as DNA, the CDR3 is TGCGCCAGCAGCCAGGCCGGGACAGCGCCTTCGGGGCAGTTCTTC. Protein product: CASSQAGTAPSGQFF.

V gene TRBV7-8 combines with J gene TRBJ1-1; 9 bases match TRBD1. CDR1 is SGHVS and CDR2 is FQNEAQ in the germline V gene. There are 17 residues in the CDR3. V shed 4 bases, J shed 0 bases, and the junction held 9 bases outside the gene matches. CDR3 sequence: CASSSGTGMWMNTEAFF. In nucleotides, the CDR3 is TGTGCCAGCAGCTCGGGGACAGGGATGTGGATGAACACTGAAGCTTTCTTT. Supplemented by reference TRBV7-8 and TRBJ1-1, the full variable domain reads GAGVSQSPRYKVAKRGQDVALRCDPISGHVSLFWYQQALGQGPEFLTYFQNEAQLDKSGLPSDRFFAERPEGSVSTLKIQRTQQEDSAVYLCASSSGTGMWMNTEAFFGQGTRLTVV.

The chain recombines TRBV5-1 with TRBJ2-5; 7 bases agree with TRBD1. The CDR3 is 14 residues long. Per germline, CDR1 SGHRS and CDR2 YFSETQ. J was trimmed by 0 bases and V by 3 bases; bases with no gene match: 2. The CDR3 DNA reads TGCGCCAGCAGCTGGGACAGAAACCAAGAGACCCAGTACTTC. Its protein product is CASSWDRNQETQYF.

This clone showed up just a few times. The chain links TRBV11-2 to TRBJ2-1; 7 bases match TRBD1. Germline CDR1 is SGHAT and CDR2 is FQNNGV. V dropped 4 bases and J dropped 0; count of bases not matched to a gene: 3. The CDR3 is 15 residues long. For the CDR3, the DNA is TGTGCCAGCAGCTCAGGGACAGTCTCCTACAATGAGCAGTTCTTC. It is translated as CASSSGTVSYNEQFF.

J is TRBJ2-7 and V is TRBV6-5; 7 nucleotides align to TRBD1. Germline lookup yields CDR1 MNHEY and CDR2 SVGAGI. The CDR3 has 14 residues. Trimming cost V 4 bases and J 2 bases; bases outside gene matches: 5. CDR3 DNA sequence: TGTGCCAGCAGTTTGGGACAGAGGCCCTACGAGCAGTACTTC. This sequence encodes CASSLGQRPYEQYF.

The chain couples TRBV7-8 to TRBJ2-2, with D maybe TRBD2 (5 bases). Germline CDR1 and CDR2: SGHVS and FQNEAQ. Between the trimmed V and J ends, which lost 7 bases and 4 bases, there was a span of 16 bases. This CDR3 contains 15 residues. CDR3 sequence reads: CASIKIYGGTGELFF. The CDR3 DNA sequence: TGTGCCAGCATCAAAATATATGGAGGCACCGGGGAGCTGTTTTTT.

The chain joins TRBV9 to TRBJ2-7, with a weak D call TRBD2 (6 bases). The CDR3 is 16 residues long. The ends were cut back, 4 bases at V and 2 bases at J, with 19 bases in the middle. CDR1 SGDLS and CDR2 YYNGEE come from the germline V gene. For the CDR3, the DNA is TGTGCCAGCAGCCGTACCTCTACGTCGGGGGCCTACGAGCAGTACTTC. It is translated as CASSRTSTSGAYEQYF.

This chain uses TRBV11-2 with TRBJ2-7; 11 bases fit TRBD2. The CDR3 has 14 residues. Germline CDR1 is SGHAT and CDR2 is FQNNGV. V trimming: 5 bases; J trimming: 4 bases; junction bases outside the gene matches: 4. CDR3 sequence reads: CASSVGLADYEQYF. The CDR3 DNA reads TGTGCCAGCAGCGTGGGACTAGCGGATTACGAGCAGTACTTC.

This clone has more than one count but fewer than ten. The chain employs TRBV5-1 and TRBJ2-3; TRBD2 might be the D (6 bases). CDR3 size: 12 residues. V lost 4 bases, J lost 5 bases, and 8 bases lay in between. CDR1 and CDR2 from the germline V gene are SGHRS and YFSETQ. In nucleotides, the CDR3 is TGCGCCAGCAGCCCCGGGAGAGATACGCAGTATTTT. It translates to CASSPGRDTQYF.

The chain carries TRBV11-3 and TRBJ1-1; D not resolved. V shed 1 base and J shed 2 bases, with 8 bases lying between them. The CDR3 loop spans 14 amino acids. CDR1 and CDR2 (germline): SGHNT, YENEEA. CDR3 sequence (DNA): TGTGCCAGCAGCTTAGGCGGAGAAAACACTGAAGCTTTCTTT. It codes for CASSLGGENTEAFF.

This clone was counted only a few times. The genes are TRBV15 and TRBJ1-1, with 8 nucleotides matching TRBD1. V lost 2 bases and J lost 4; bases outside the gene matches: 6. This CDR3 comprises 15 residues. Germline V gives CDR1 LNHNV, CDR2 YYDKDF (reference sequence). CDR3 sequence (DNA): TGTGCCACCAGCAGAACGACAGGGGTTGGCACTGAAGCTTTCTTT. This sequence encodes CATSRTTGVGTEAFF.

This rearrangement joins TRBV7-2 to TRBJ1-1; 7 bases are shared with TRBD1. CDR3 length equals 15 residues. From germline, CDR1 is SGHTA and CDR2 FQGNSA. Germline trimming cut 3 bases from V and 6 bases from J; bases unmatched to any gene: 10. CDR3 protein: CASSFRGTSQPEAFF. The DNA for the CDR3 is TGTGCCAGCAGCTTCAGGGGGACCTCCCAACCTGAAGCTTTCTTT. Full variable domain (outside the CDR3, taken from reference TRBV7-2 and TRBJ1-1): GAGVSQSPSNKVTEKGKDVELRCDPISGHTALYWYRQSLGQGLEFLIYFQGNSAPDKSGLPSDRFSAERTGGSVSTLTIQRTQQEDSAVYLCASSFRGTSQPEAFFGQGTRLTVV.

This sequence joins TRBV6-5 and TRBJ1-2; possible D gene TRBD1, 5 bases. Germline CDR1 and CDR2: MNHEY and SVGAGI. This CDR3 region has 16 residues. V dropped 0 bases and J dropped 8 bases, with 19 bases sitting between them. The CDR3 here is CASSYSISPGDEGYTF. The CDR3 bases are TGTGCCAGCAGTTACTCGATAAGCCCGGGGGACGAGGGCTACACCTTC.

The V call is TRBV7-9, the J call TRBJ2-3; no reliable D call. The V gene lost 4 bases and the J gene lost 6 bases, with 11 bases spanning the gap. This CDR3 is built from 13 residues. Germline V gene sequence: CDR1 SEHNR, CDR2 FQNEAQ (reference sequence). The CDR3 here is CASSSQSPDTQYF. For the CDR3, the DNA is TGTGCCAGCAGCTCCCAATCCCCCGATACGCAGTATTTT.

The chain links TRBV6-6 to TRBJ2-5, with D maybe TRBD2 (6 bases). With 6 bases removed from V and 4 bases from J, the gap between germline ends came to 18 bases. CDR3 size: 15 residues. Germline V gene data show CDR1 as MNHNY and CDR2 as SVGAGI (reference sequence). CDR3 residues: CASSSSRTGVETQYF. CDR3 nucleotide sequence: TGTGCCAGCAGCTCGTCCCGGACGGGGGTAGAGACCCAGTACTTC.

This sequence joins TRBV30 and TRBJ2-3; 7 bases map to TRBD1. Germline lookup yields CDR1 GTSNPN and CDR2 SVGIG (reference sequence). The CDR3 extends over 14 amino acids. V trimming: 5 bases; J trimming: 2 bases; junction bases outside the gene matches: 7. The CDR3 bases are TGTGCCTGGGATCGACAGGGCCCCACAGATACGCAGTATTTT. This sequence encodes CAWDRQGPTDTQYF.

This clone has more than one count but fewer than ten. The chain joins TRBV15 to TRBJ2-5, with D hard to call. V dropped 8 bases and J dropped 4 bases, with 8 bases sitting between them. The CDR3 spans 11 residues. CDR1 LNHNV and CDR2 YYDKDF come from the germline V gene (reference sequence). In nucleotides, the CDR3 is TGTGCCACCCGACTTTTAGAGACCCAGTACTTC. Its translation: CATRLLETQYF.

There are a few counts of this clone. The V gene is TRBV21-1, the J gene TRBJ2-4; the table assigns TRBD2, which was not confirmed against the DNA. TRBV21-1 is a known pseudogene. There are 16 residues in the CDR3. The CDR3 coding sequence is TGTGCCAGCAGCAACCCTAGAGTTCTAGCCAAAAACATTCAGTACTTC. Translated, it gives CASSNPRVLAKNIQYF.

There are a few counts of this clone. V usage is TRBV28 and J usage is TRBJ1-2; 9 bases are a match to TRBD1. V gave up 4 bases and J gave up 3 bases; unmatched junction bases: 9. The CDR3 length is 16 residues. Germline V gene sequence: CDR1 MDHEN, CDR2 SYDVKM. The CDR3 nucleotides read TGTGCCAGCAGTTCACCATACAGGGGGCGCGACTATGGCTACACCTTC. The encoded protein is CASSSPYRGRDYGYTF.

This clone was picked up a small number of times. The chain couples TRBV2 to TRBJ2-1; 7 bases line up with TRBD1. Germline lookup yields CDR1 SNHLY and CDR2 FYNNEI. There are 14 residues in the CDR3. With V trimmed by 8 bases and J by 6 bases, 10 bases remained unmatched. This CDR3 is CASVGTVAFNEQFF. CDR3 nucleotides: TGTGCCAGCGTCGGGACAGTGGCCTTCAATGAGCAGTTCTTC.

This clone was seen more than once but under ten times. V usage is TRBV5-4 and J usage is TRBJ2-5, with D possibly matching TRBD2 (5 bases). This CDR3 contains 14 residues. V lost 0 bases to trimming and J lost 2 bases, with 8 bases between them. The germline V gene encodes CDR1 SGHNT and CDR2 YYREEE (reference sequence). The CDR3 DNA follows: TGTGCCAGCAGCTTGGCTGGGAGACAAGAGACCCAGTACTTC. Translated: CASSLAGRQETQYF.

J is TRBJ2-7 and V is TRBV19, with 8 positions matching TRBD2. The V gene's germline CDR1 is LNHDA and CDR2 SQIVND (reference sequence). The V gene end was trimmed by 3 bases and the J gene end by 3 bases; junction bases not matched to a gene: 7. This CDR3 contains 15 residues. CDR3 in amino acids: CASSIGLSGSYEQYF. The CDR3 bases are TGTGCCAGTAGTATTGGCCTCAGCGGGAGCTACGAGCAGTACTTC.

The chain carries TRBV7-9 and TRBJ1-4, with 7 bases that match TRBD1. The CDR3 is made up of 15 amino acids. J lost 3 bases, V lost 5 bases, and 6 bases had no gene match. Per the germline V gene, CDR1 is SEHNR and CDR2 is FQNEAQ (reference sequence). CDR3 loop: CASSDTGAANEKLFF. CDR3 nucleotide sequence: TGTGCCAGCAGCGACACAGGGGCAGCTAATGAAAAACTGTTTTTT.